The 27 T cell receptor beta chains presented below share a single source sample, sequenced in a study of human T cells and chemical hapten exposure. TCRdb passed the RACE reads through MiXCR, listing each CDR3 protein once. This sample has under 45,000 distinct CDR3 sequences, with around 5.5% found just once. Time point noted: healthy volunteer bleed at 6 weeks. Unfractionated whole blood served as the source for total RNA extraction. Sequencing used whole blood. These receptors were collected from a human donor in good health. Some clones in this sample may be carry-over from other donors' samples.

Of note for this clonotype: An end of the junction differs from the germline gene, which may be a read error. The chain links TRBV28 to TRBJ1-1; D is uncertain. Per the germline V gene, CDR1 is MDHEN and CDR2 is SYDVKM. CDR3 length equals 14 residues. CDR3 residues: CASIRAGENTDAFF. In nucleotides, the CDR3 is TGTGCCAGCATAAGGGCCGGGGAGAACACTGATGCTTTCTTT.

Many counts were recorded for this clonotype. The chain employs TRBV7-2 and TRBJ2-7; D is possibly TRBD1 (6 bases). V lost 2 bases to trimming and J lost 3 bases, with 11 bases between them. The CDR3 has 14 residues. CDR1 is SGHTA and CDR2 is FQGNSA in the germline V gene. CDR3 residues: CASSLQGSVYEQYF. CDR3 DNA: TGTGCCAGCAGCTTACAGGGGTCCGTCTACGAGCAGTACTTC.

By frequency in the sample, this clonotype is medium-sized. The rearrangement uses TRBV7-2 and TRBJ2-3; D not certain. The ends were cut back, 3 bases at V and 3 bases at J, with 4 bases in the middle. The CDR3 is 12 amino acids. Germline loops: CDR1 SGHTA, CDR2 FQGNSA. CDR3 coding DNA: TGTGCCAGCAGCTTGAAGACAGATACGCAGTATTTT. It is translated as CASSLKTDTQYF. The whole variable domain, remainder taken from reference TRBV7-2 and TRBJ2-3, is GAGVSQSPSNKVTEKGKDVELRCDPISGHTALYWYRQSLGQGLEFLIYFQGNSAPDKSGLPSDRFSAERTGGSVSTLTIQRTQQEDSAVYLCASSLKTDTQYFGPGTRLTVL.

This clonotype was seen ten or more times. This sequence joins TRBV7-9 and TRBJ2-2; TRBD1 matches 11 bases. There are 16 residues in the CDR3. The V gene's germline CDR1 is SEHNR and CDR2 FQNEAQ (reference sequence). J lost 0 bases, V lost 5 bases, and 2 bases had no gene match. The CDR3 DNA reads TGTGCCAGCAGCCCGGGACAGGGGGCGAACACCGGGGAGCTGTTTTTT. It encodes CASSPGQGANTGELFF.

The sample holds many counts of this clonotype. The chain recombines TRBV29-1 with TRBJ2-7, with a weak D call TRBD1 (5 bases). CDR1 and CDR2 (germline): SQVTM, ANQGSEA. The germline V and J ends were trimmed by 6 bases and 4 bases, with 10 bases remaining between them. The length of the CDR3 is 11 residues. CDR3 sequence (DNA): TGCAGCGTGTACAAGGGGTACGAGCAGTACTTC. It codes for CSVYKGYEQYF.

This clonotype was found many times. This chain uses TRBV20-1 with TRBJ1-1; D not resolved. The CDR3 length is 14 residues. Trimming pared 3 bases from V and 0 bases from J, leaving 11 bases between. Germline CDR1 reads DFQATT; CDR2 reads SNEGSKA (reference sequence). CDR3 nucleotides: TGCAGTGCTAGCCTACAGCTAATGAACACTGAAGCTTTCTTT. This translates into CSASLQLMNTEAFF.

The DNA of the CDR3 is TGTGCCATCAGTGAGTCGCCTACACTGAACACTGAAGCTTTCTTT. This codes for CAISESPTLNTEAFF. The rearrangement uses TRBV10-3 and TRBJ1-1; the D is unclear. This CDR3 is built from 15 residues. Deletions cut 0 bases from V and 0 bases from J, with 8 bases between. CDR1 is ENHRY and CDR2 is SYGVKD in the germline V gene.

This clonotype showed up many times. V is TRBV6-5 and J is TRBJ2-5; D is undetermined. This CDR3 is built from 15 residues. The germline V and J ends were trimmed by 3 bases and 2 bases, with 13 bases remaining between them. Germline assignment: CDR1 MNHEY and CDR2 SVGAGI. For the CDR3, the DNA is TGTGCCAGCAGTTATGTGTTCACGGAGCAAGAGACCCAGTACTTC. Translation: CASSYVFTEQETQYF.

This clonotype was counted between two and nine times. The chain has TRBV7-2 and TRBJ1-5; 7 positions agree with TRBD1. There are 16 residues in the CDR3. CDR1 is SGHTA and CDR2 is FQGNSA in the germline V gene. V shed 5 bases, J shed 0 bases, and the junction held 7 bases outside the gene matches. This chain's CDR3 is CASSLDRAFSNQPQHF. DNA of the CDR3: TGTGCCAGCAGCCTAGACAGGGCCTTTAGCAATCAGCCCCAGCATTTT. The entire variable domain, with the rest obtained from reference TRBV7-2 and TRBJ1-5, is as follows: GAGVSQSPSNKVTEKGKDVELRCDPISGHTALYWYRQSLGQGLEFLIYFQGNSAPDKSGLPSDRFSAERTGGSVSTLTIQRTQQEDSAVYLCASSLDRAFSNQPQHFGDGTRLSIL.

This clonotype occurred many times. The chain links TRBV5-4 to TRBJ2-3; tentatively, D is TRBD2 (7 bases). Germline assignment: CDR1 SGHNT and CDR2 YYREEE (reference sequence). This CDR3 region has 15 residues. Trimming left V 4 bases short and J 5 bases short, with 17 bases between. The DNA of the CDR3 is TGTGCCAGCAGCCGCGGGAGACTAGGGGGAGATACGCAGTATTTT. Translation gives CASSRGRLGGDTQYF. Using reference TRBV5-4 and TRBJ2-3 for the parts outside the CDR3, the full variable domain is ETGVTQSPTHLIKTRGQQVTLRCSSQSGHNTVSWYQQALGQGPQFIFQYYREEENGRGNFPPRFSGLQFPNYSSELNVNALELDDSALYLCASSRGRLGGDTQYFGPGTRLTVL.

This clonotype was seen more than once but under ten times. V gene TRBV9 combines with J gene TRBJ1-1; 9 nucleotides line up with TRBD1. Germline V gene lookup returns CDR1 SGDLS and CDR2 YYNGEE. With 3 bases clipped from V and 4 bases from J, the junction kept 7 bases outside the gene matches. The CDR3 runs to 15 residues. The CDR3 loop reads CASSASQGAATEAFF. CDR3 nucleotide sequence: TGTGCCAGCAGCGCCTCACAGGGGGCGGCCACTGAAGCTTTCTTT. The full variable domain, rest sourced from reference TRBV9 and TRBJ1-1, is DSGVTQTPKHLITATGQRVTLRCSPRSGDLSVYWYQQSLDQGLQFLIQYYNGEERAKGNILERFSAQQFPDLHSELNLSSLELGDSALYFCASSASQGAATEAFFGQGTRLTVV.

V and J are TRBV5-1 and TRBJ2-1; the D is unclear. V shed 5 bases and J shed 9 bases, with 9 bases lying between them. The CDR3 consists of 11 residues. CDR1 is SGHRS and CDR2 is YFSETQ in the germline V gene. DNA for the CDR3: TGCGCCAGCAGGACCCTGACTGAGCAGTTCTTC. Residues: CASRTLTEQFF.

This clonotype has at least ten counts. The rearrangement uses TRBV2 and TRBJ2-1; 11 nucleotides align to TRBD2. The CDR3 is made up of 14 amino acids. Germline V gives CDR1 SNHLY, CDR2 FYNNEI. V shed 7 bases and J 4 bases; nucleotides not matched to a gene: 3. CDR3 in amino acids: CASTRTSGYNEQFF. The DNA of the CDR3 is TGTGCCAGCACCCGGACTAGCGGGTACAATGAGCAGTTCTTC.

This clonotype was seen at least ten times. This chain uses TRBV6-5 with TRBJ1-1; D uncertain. V lost 3 bases and J 3 bases, leaving 8 bases between the germline ends. Looked up from germline, CDR1 is MNHEY and CDR2 is SVGAGI. The CDR3 has 13 residues. DNA of the CDR3: TGTGCCAGCAGTTATAATAGGGACACTGAAGCTTTCTTT. Its protein product is CASSYNRDTEAFF.

In this sample, this clonotype turned up a few times. J is TRBJ2-1 and V is TRBV7-8; 8 bases match TRBD1. The CDR3 is 12 amino acids. Germline CDR1 is SGHVS and CDR2 is FQNEAQ. The V segment lost 2 bases and the J segment 11 bases; nucleotides outside the gene matches: 2. CDR3 region: CASSLWDRQQFF. The CDR3 region has the DNA TGTGCCAGCAGCTTATGGGACAGGCAGCAGTTCTTC.

The chain recombines TRBV20-1 with TRBJ1-6; the D gene is possibly TRBD1 (5 bases). The CDR3 consists of 15 residues. V lost 3 bases, J lost 0 bases, and 9 bases lay in between. Germline CDR1 is DFQATT and CDR2 is SNEGSKA (reference sequence). CDR3 coding DNA: TGCAGTGCTAGGGGGCAGAGCTCCTATAATTCACCCCTCCACTTT. As protein: CSARGQSSYNSPLHF.

This clonotype turned up a few times. The chain links TRBV30 to TRBJ1-1, with 10 nucleotides matching TRBD1. The CDR3 spans 14 residues. The junction had 3 bases not matched to a gene; V was cut back by 0 bases and J by 5 bases. Germline V lookup: CDR1 GTSNPN, CDR2 SVGIG (reference sequence). DNA for the CDR3: TGTGCCTGGAGTGTACGGGACAGGGGAACTGAAGCTTTCTTT. It is translated as CAWSVRDRGTEAFF.

On this clonotype: A read error may be the cause here, since a much bigger clone is one base away. The CDR3 spells CASSLLPDQPQHF. The CDR3 DNA follows: TGTGCCAGCAGTTTATTACCAGATCAGCCCCAGCATTTT. The chain recombines TRBV27 with TRBJ1-5; D gene uncertain. This CDR3 contains 13 residues. Germline loops: CDR1 MNHEY, CDR2 SMNVEV (reference sequence). Trimming stripped 1 base from V and 5 bases from J, with 6 bases between.

This clonotype showed up many times. V is TRBV9 and J is TRBJ2-3; 9 bases are shared with TRBD2. CDR3 length: 16 residues. Unmatched junction bases numbered 10, after V lost 4 bases and J lost 4 bases. The germline V gene has CDR1 SGDLS and CDR2 YYNGEE. The CDR3 bases are TGTGCCAGCAGCTGGGGGCTAGCGGGAAGGTCAGATACGCAGTATTTT. Translation gives CASSWGLAGRSDTQYF.

In this sample, this clonotype turned up many times. The V gene is TRBV2, the J gene TRBJ2-3, with D perhaps matching TRBD2 (5 bases). CDR3 length equals 13 residues. Per the germline V gene, CDR1 is SNHLY and CDR2 is FYNNEI. The V and J ends lost 7 bases and 2 bases respectively, with 10 bases between them. The CDR3, as DNA: TGTGCCAGCAATAGCGTATTCACAGATACGCAGTATTTT. Translation gives CASNSVFTDTQYF.

This chain uses TRBV29-1 with TRBJ2-3; the match to TRBD2 covers 7 bases. Per germline, CDR1 SQVTM and CDR2 ANQGSEA. The ends lost 5 bases at V and 0 bases at J; junction bases unmatched: 5. The CDR3 extends over 14 amino acids. The CDR3 region has the DNA TGCAGCGTTCAGGTGGGAGGGAGCACAGATACGCAGTATTTT. This gives the protein CSVQVGGSTDTQYF.

This clonotype was observed at least ten times. The chain recombines TRBV7-2 with TRBJ2-7; TRBD2 matches 10 bases. In germline, CDR1 is SGHTA, CDR2 FQGNSA. Trimming at V came to 7 bases and at J to 5 bases, leaving 8 bases not matched to a gene. CDR3 length: 14 residues. CDR3 region: CASTPAGGPHEQYF. CDR3 in DNA: TGTGCCAGCACCCCAGCGGGAGGGCCCCACGAGCAGTACTTC. Drawing the rest from reference TRBV7-2 and TRBJ2-7, the complete variable domain is GAGVSQSPSNKVTEKGKDVELRCDPISGHTALYWYRQSLGQGLEFLIYFQGNSAPDKSGLPSDRFSAERTGGSVSTLTIQRTQQEDSAVYLCASTPAGGPHEQYFGPGTRLTVT.

This clonotype has just a few counts. The chain carries TRBV12-5 and TRBJ1-1; D may be TRBD1 (5 bases). The CDR3 runs to 11 residues. The germline CDR1 and CDR2 sequences are LGHNT and FRNRAP. The V gene lost 3 bases and the J gene lost 14 bases, with 13 bases spanning the gap. The CDR3 bases are TGTGCTAGTGGTTTAGGGACCCTTGTATTCTTT. As protein: CASGLGTLVFF.

V is TRBV5-1 and J is TRBJ1-1; D is unresolved. The CDR3 has 13 amino acids. The germline CDR1 and CDR2 sequences are SGHRS and YFSETQ. V was pared by 0 bases and J by 4 bases, with 7 bases between. The CDR3 region has the DNA TGCGCCAGCAGCTTGGAGGCCGTCACTGAAGCTTTCTTT. This gives the protein CASSLEAVTEAFF.

In its sample, this clonotype was seen many times. The CDR3 is CASSLEWYEQYF. CDR3 nucleotide sequence: TGTGCCAGCAGCTTAGAGTGGTACGAGCAGTACTTC. V is TRBV7-8 and J is TRBJ2-7; no reliable D call. CDR3 length: 12 residues. V was clipped by 1 base and J by 4 bases, with 5 bases between them. CDR1 and CDR2 (germline): SGHVS, FQNEAQ. Together with reference TRBV7-8 and TRBJ2-7, the CDR3 gives the full variable domain: GAGVSQSPRYKVAKRGQDVALRCDPISGHVSLFWYQQALGQGPEFLTYFQNEAQLDKSGLPSDRFFAERPEGSVSTLKIQRTQQEDSAVYLCASSLEWYEQYFGPGTRLTVT.

This clonotype was picked up many times. This sequence joins TRBV28 and TRBJ1-6; D possibly corresponds to TRBD1 (6 bases). The germline V gene has CDR1 MDHEN and CDR2 SYDVKM. V was trimmed by 7 bases and J by 10 bases, leaving 17 bases between them. The CDR3 consists of 14 residues. This CDR3 is CASKVGTRESPLHF. In DNA, the CDR3 is TGTGCCAGCAAGGTTGGGACACGGGAATCACCCCTCCACTTT.

The rearrangement links TRBV7-8 to TRBJ2-7; TRBD2 matches 7 bases. CDR3 length: 16 residues. V gave up 3 bases and J gave up 6 bases; unmatched junction bases: 14. Looked up from germline, CDR1 is SGHVS and CDR2 is FQNEAQ. Here the CDR3 reads CASSFSGGGVNSEQYF. DNA for the CDR3: TGTGCCAGCAGCTTCAGTGGGGGGGGGGTTAATAGCGAGCAGTACTTC.